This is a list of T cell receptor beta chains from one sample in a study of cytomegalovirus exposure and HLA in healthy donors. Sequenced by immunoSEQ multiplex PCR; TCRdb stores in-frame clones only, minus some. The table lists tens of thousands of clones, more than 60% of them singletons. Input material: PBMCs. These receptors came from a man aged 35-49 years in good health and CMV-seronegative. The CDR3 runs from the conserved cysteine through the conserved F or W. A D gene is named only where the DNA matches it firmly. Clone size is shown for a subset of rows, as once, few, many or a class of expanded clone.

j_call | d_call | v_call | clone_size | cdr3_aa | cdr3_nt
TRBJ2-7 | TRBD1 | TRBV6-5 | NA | CASSRDRGAHEQYF | TGTGCCAGCAGCCGGGACAGGGGAGCCCACGAGCAGTACTTC
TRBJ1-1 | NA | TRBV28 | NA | CASSLQQGNTEAFF | TGTGCCAGCAGCCTGCAACAGGGGAACACTGAAGCTTTCTTT
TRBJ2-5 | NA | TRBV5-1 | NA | CASSLGQSQETQYF | TGCGCCAGCAGCTTGGGACAGAGCCAAGAGACCCAGTACTTC
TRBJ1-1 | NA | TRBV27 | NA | CASSPQGRLNTEAFF | TGTGCCAGCAGTCCACAGGGTCGTTTGAACACTGAAGCTTTCTTT
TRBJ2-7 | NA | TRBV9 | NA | CASSVQVNSYEQYF | TGTGCCAGCAGCGTACAGGTCAACTCCTACGAGCAGTACTTC
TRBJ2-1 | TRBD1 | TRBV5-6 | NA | CASRPTGDNEQFF | TGTGCCAGCAGACCAACAGGGGACAATGAGCAGTTCTTC
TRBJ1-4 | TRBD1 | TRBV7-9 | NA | CASSPRIQGVNEKLFF | TGTGCCAGCAGCCCTCGGATTCAGGGGGTTAATGAAAAACTGTTTTTT
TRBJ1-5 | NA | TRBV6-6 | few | CASSTDTSNQPQHF | TGTGCCAGCAGTACGGACACTAGCAATCAGCCCCAGCATTTT
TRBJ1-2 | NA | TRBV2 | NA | CASKPSWGPGGYTF | TGTGCCAGCAAGCCCTCGTGGGGGCCAGGAGGCTACACCTTC
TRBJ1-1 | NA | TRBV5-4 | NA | CASSASRVSDTEAFF | TGTGCCAGCAGCGCCTCCCGAGTGTCGGACACTGAAGCTTTCTTT
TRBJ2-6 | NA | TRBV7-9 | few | CASSLGRSGAGANVLTF | TGTGCCAGCAGCTTAGGCCGCTCGGGTGCTGGGGCCAACGTCCTGACTTTC
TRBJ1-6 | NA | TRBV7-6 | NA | CASSLVSSSYNSPLHF | TGTGCCAGCAGCTTAGTCTCGAGCTCCTATAATTCACCCCTCCACTTT
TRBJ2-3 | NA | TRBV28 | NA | CASSPSSTDTQYF | TGTGCCAGCAGTCCCAGTAGCACAGATACGCAGTATTTT
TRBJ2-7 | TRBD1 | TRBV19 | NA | CASSIVPGGYEQYF | TGTGCCAGTAGTATAGTTCCAGGGGGCTACGAGCAGTACTTC
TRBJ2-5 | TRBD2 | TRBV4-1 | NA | CASSQEGTSGKETQYF | TGCGCCAGCAGCCAAGAGGGGACTAGCGGAAAAGAGACCCAGTACTTC
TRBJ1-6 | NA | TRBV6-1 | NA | CASNTGTHNSPLHF | TGTGCCAGCAATACCGGGACTCATAATTCACCCCTCCACTTT
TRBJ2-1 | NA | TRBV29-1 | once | CSALDSNEQFF | TGCAGCGCACTGGACAGCAATGAGCAGTTCTTC
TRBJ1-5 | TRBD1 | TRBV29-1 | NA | CSAGTGVDQPQHF | TGCAGCGCCGGGACAGGGGTGGATCAGCCCCAGCATTTT
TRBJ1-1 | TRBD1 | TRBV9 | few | CASSVGQVARDTEAFF | TGTGCCAGCAGCGTGGGACAGGTGGCACGGGACACTGAAGCTTTCTTT
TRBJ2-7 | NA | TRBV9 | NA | CASSVSGSGWPYEQYF | TGTGCCAGCAGCGTATCAGGGTCTGGTTGGCCCTACGAGCAGTACTTC
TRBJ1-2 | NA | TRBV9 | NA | CASSFDSRDFYGYTF | TGTGCCAGCAGCTTCGACAGTCGGGACTTCTATGGCTACACCTTC
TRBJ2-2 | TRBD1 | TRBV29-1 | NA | CSVEQGAAGELFF | TGCAGCGTTGAGCAGGGGGCCGCCGGGGAGCTGTTTTTT
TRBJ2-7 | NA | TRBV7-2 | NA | CASSLGTLYEQYF | TGTGCCAGCAGCTTAGGGACTCTCTACGAGCAGTACTTC
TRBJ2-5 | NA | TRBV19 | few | CASSPREGETQYF | TGTGCCAGTAGTCCCCGCGAGGGAGAGACCCAGTACTTC
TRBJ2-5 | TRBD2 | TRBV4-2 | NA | CASSSRTSGGAEETQYF | TGTGCCAGCAGCTCCCGGACTAGCGGGGGGGCTGAAGAGACCCAGTACTTC
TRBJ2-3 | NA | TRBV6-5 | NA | CASSGVGGLDTQYF | TGTGCCAGCAGCGGCGTCGGCGGTCTTGATACGCAGTATTTT
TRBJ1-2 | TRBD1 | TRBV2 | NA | CALYGTALYGYTF | TGTGCCCTATATGGGACAGCACTCTATGGCTACACCTTC
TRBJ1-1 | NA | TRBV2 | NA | CASSGGSSRANTEAFF | TGTGCCAGCAGTGGAGGATCGTCGCGGGCTAACACTGAAGCTTTCTTT
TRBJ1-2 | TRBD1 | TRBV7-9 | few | CASNRQGVVEGYTF | TGTGCCAGCAATCGACAGGGGGTGGTTGAGGGCTACACCTTC
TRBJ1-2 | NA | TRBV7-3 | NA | CASSLYPETYGYTF | TGTGCCAGCAGCTTATACCCAGAAACCTATGGCTACACCTTC
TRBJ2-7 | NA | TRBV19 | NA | CASRRNRDSTHEQYF | TGTGCCAGTAGAAGAAACCGGGACTCAACTCACGAGCAGTACTTC
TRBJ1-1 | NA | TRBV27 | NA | CASSLAGGNTEAFF | TGTGCCAGCAGTTTAGCGGGAGGTAACACTGAAGCTTTCTTT